Listed here are 25 T cell receptor beta chains from one sample, sequenced in a study of blood T cell repertoires in COVID-19. Profiled with immunoSEQ multiplex PCR; TCRdb holds only in-frame clones, not every one. Here the sample spans roughly 57,000 clones, approximately 79% being singletons. Input material: peripheral blood. Receptor source: a man aged 55-75 years with acute or convalescent COVID-19.

The chain links TRBV7-9 to TRBJ2-2; 8 bases align to TRBD2. Trimming cost V 4 bases and J 9 bases; bases outside gene matches: 10. Germline V lookup: CDR1 SEHNR, CDR2 FQNEAQ (reference sequence). The CDR3 totals 15 residues. The CDR3 sequence: CASSSRYGGGRELFF. In DNA form, the CDR3 reads TGTGCCAGCAGCTCCCGGTACGGGGGGGGCCGGGAGCTGTTTTTT.

The rearrangement links TRBV5-6 to TRBJ1-1; 7 nucleotides align to TRBD1. J was trimmed by 6 bases and V by 2 bases; bases with no gene match: 7. Germline CDR1 reads SGHDT; CDR2 reads YYEEEE. This CDR3 has 14 amino acids. The DNA for the CDR3 is TGTGCCAGCAGCTTAGGACAGGTCATCTCTGAAGCTTTCTTT. It codes for CASSLGQVISEAFF. Combining the CDR3 with reference TRBV5-6 and TRBJ1-1 gives the whole variable domain DAGVTQSPTHLIKTRGQQVTLRCSPKSGHDTVSWYQQALGQGPQFIFQYYEEEERQRGNFPDRFSGHQFPNYSSELNVNALLLGDSALYLCASSLGQVISEAFFGQGTRLTVV.

V is TRBV6-5 and J is TRBJ1-2, with D perhaps TRBD1 (5 bases). Germline CDR1 and CDR2: MNHEY and SVGAGI. CDR3 size: 14 residues. V was trimmed by 0 bases and J by 2 bases, leaving 7 bases between them. The CDR3 DNA sequence: TGTGCCAGCAGTTACTCGGCAGGGAACTATGGCTACACCTTC. Protein sequence: CASSYSAGNYGYTF.

The chain combines TRBV27 with TRBJ1-5; D might be TRBD1 (6 bases). The CDR3 loop spans 15 amino acids. V lost 5 bases, J lost 4 bases, and 15 bases lay in between. Per the germline V gene, CDR1 is MNHEY and CDR2 is SMNVEV (reference sequence). Here the CDR3 DNA reads TGTGCCAGCAGTCCCCGGGGGGGCTCGAATCAGCCCCAGCATTTT. Translating gives CASSPRGGSNQPQHF.

J is TRBJ1-1 and V is TRBV19; tentative D call: TRBD1 (5 bases). Germline V gives CDR1 LNHDA, CDR2 SQIVND (reference sequence). The V gene lost 7 bases and the J gene lost 6 bases, with 15 bases spanning the gap. The CDR3 runs to 13 residues. This CDR3 is CASTGVGPPEAFF. The CDR3 DNA is TGTGCCAGTACTGGGGTGGGGCCACCTGAAGCTTTCTTT. The whole variable domain, remainder taken from reference TRBV19 and TRBJ1-1, is DGGITQSPKYLFRKEGQNVTLSCEQNLNHDAMYWYRQDPGQGLRLIYYSQIVNDFQKGDIAEGYSVSREKKESFPLTVTSAQKNPTAFYLCASTGVGPPEAFFGQGTRLTVV.

The genes are TRBV9 and TRBJ1-1; TRBD1 is a possible D gene (6 bases). The CDR3 has 15 amino acids. V lost 4 bases, J lost 1 base, and 14 bases lay in between. CDR1 and CDR2 (germline): SGDLS, YYNGEE. CDR3: CASSPTTGTNTEAFF. For the CDR3, the DNA is TGTGCCAGCAGCCCGACGACAGGAACGAACACTGAAGCTTTCTTT.

This sequence joins TRBV7-2 and TRBJ2-7, with TRBD2 matching over 12 bases. V lost 5 bases to trimming and J lost 4 bases; unmatched junction nucleotides: 6. The germline V gene has CDR1 SGHTA and CDR2 FQGNSA. This CDR3 spans 15 amino acids. CDR3 in amino acids: CASSITSGGTYEQYF. For the CDR3, the DNA is TGTGCCAGCAGCATCACTAGCGGGGGGACGTACGAGCAGTACTTC.

The chain uses TRBV9 and TRBJ2-3; perhaps TRBD2 as D (6 bases). The CDR3 is 15 residues long. Trimming took off 2 bases at V and 0 bases at J, with 10 bases between the two ends. Germline CDR1 SGDLS, CDR2 YYNGEE. DNA of the CDR3: TGTGCCAGCAGCGTCGCGGGGACTAGCACAGATACGCAGTATTTT. Residues: CASSVAGTSTDTQYF.

The rearrangement joins TRBV5-4 to TRBJ2-1, with TRBD2 matching over 10 bases. Germline V CDR1 and CDR2: SGHNT, YYREEE (reference sequence). V gave up 4 bases and J gave up 8 bases; unmatched junction bases: 9. The CDR3 sequence is 15 residues long. CDR3 loop: CASSHAERGGYEQFF. The CDR3 DNA is TGTGCCAGCAGCCACGCCGAGCGGGGGGGCTATGAGCAGTTCTTC.

V gene TRBV19 combines with J gene TRBJ1-3; D possibly corresponds to TRBD1 (6 bases). Per the germline V gene, CDR1 is LNHDA and CDR2 is SQIVND (reference sequence). This CDR3 region has 19 residues. V dropped 3 bases and J dropped 0 bases, with 21 bases sitting between them. The CDR3 region is CASSINGQMARSSGNTIYF. The CDR3 DNA sequence: TGTGCCAGTAGTATCAACGGACAGATGGCGCGGAGCTCTGGAAACACCATATATTTT.

The chain has TRBV5-8 and TRBJ1-2; 8 positions agree with TRBD1. Germline V lookup: CDR1 SGHTS, CDR2 YDEGEE. After removal of 5 bases from V and 5 bases from J, the junction contained 14 bases not matched to a gene. The CDR3 length is 16 residues. The DNA of the CDR3 is TGTGCCAGCAGTTTAGGGGTGGACAGGGCATTGTATGGCTACACCTTC. This codes for CASSLGVDRALYGYTF.

The V gene is TRBV7-9, the J gene TRBJ2-1; 7 bases are shared with TRBD1. Germline V lookup: CDR1 SEHNR, CDR2 FQNEAQ (reference sequence). Trimming at V came to 6 bases and at J to 12 bases, leaving 8 bases not matched to a gene. The CDR3 is 12 residues long. The CDR3 nucleotides are TGTGCCAGCAGTTCCGGACAGGCGGGGCAGTTCTTC. It codes for CASSSGQAGQFF.

V is TRBV30 and J is TRBJ1-4, with TRBD1 identical over 9 bases. The germline V gene encodes CDR1 GTSNPN and CDR2 SVGIG (reference sequence). This CDR3 has 12 residues. Trimming removed 6 bases from V and 6 bases from J; junction bases left unmatched: 2. The CDR3, as DNA: TGTGCCTGCGACAGGGGGGATGAAAAACTGTTTTTT. It yields the protein CACDRGDEKLFF.

The rearrangement links TRBV5-1 to TRBJ2-5, with a weak D call TRBD1 (6 bases). Germline loops: CDR1 SGHRS, CDR2 YFSETQ. V was trimmed by 1 base and J by 5 bases, leaving 12 bases between them. This CDR3 region has 14 residues. Here the CDR3 reads CASSLTGTGETQYF. The CDR3 DNA reads as TGCGCCAGCAGCTTGACAGGGACCGGGGAGACCCAGTACTTC.

In its sample, this clone ranks as medium-sized (0.01 to 0.1%). The same CDR3 can be traced to other DNA sequences in this sample. V is TRBV6-1 and J is TRBJ1-2; D is unclear. Germline V CDR1 and CDR2: MNHNS, SASEGT. V lost 3 bases to trimming and J lost 1 base, with 3 bases between them. The CDR3 totals 12 residues. The CDR3 coding sequence is TGTGCCAGCAGTGATATTAACTATGGCTACACCTTC. This gives the protein CASSDINYGYTF.

The chain couples TRBV5-1 to TRBJ1-3; the D is unclear. CDR1 and CDR2 from the germline V gene are SGHRS and YFSETQ. The V and J ends lost 4 bases and 0 bases respectively, with 8 bases between them. The CDR3 loop spans 14 amino acids. CDR3 DNA: TGCGCCAGCAGCCGTGAGGGCTCTGGAAACACCATATATTTT. Translated: CASSREGSGNTIYF.

This rearrangement joins TRBV25-1 to TRBJ1-4; 9 bases are a match to TRBD1. Unmatched junction bases numbered 7, after V lost 1 base and J lost 1 base. Germline values: CDR1 MGHDK, CDR2 SYGVNS. The CDR3 is 18 residues long. CDR3 sequence (DNA): TGTGCCAGCAGTGAATTCGGGGACAGGGATGGAACTAATGAAAAACTGTTTTTT. It codes for CASSEFGDRDGTNEKLFF. Looking up the rest from reference TRBV25-1 and TRBJ1-4 gives the full variable domain: EADIYQTPRYLVIGTGKKITLECSQTMGHDKMYWYQQDPGMELHLIHYSYGVNSTEKGDLSSESTVSRIRTEHFPLTLESARPSHTSQYLCASSEFGDRDGTNEKLFFGSGTQLSVL.

V and J are TRBV5-6 and TRBJ2-3; 8 bases fit TRBD2. This CDR3 region has 17 residues. Per germline, CDR1 SGHDT and CDR2 YYEEEE. V trimming: 0 bases; J trimming: 4 bases; junction bases outside the gene matches: 10. CDR3 protein: CASSLEGSGGAADTQYF. The CDR3 DNA reads as TGTGCCAGCAGCTTGGAAGGGTCCGGGGGGGCCGCAGATACGCAGTATTTT.

This clone is a singleton in its sample. The chain carries TRBV21-1 and TRBJ2-1; the D call in the table, TRBD2, was not verified against the DNA. TRBV21-1 is a listed pseudogene. The CDR3 has 16 amino acids. The CDR3 region has the DNA TGTGCCAGCAGCAAAGTTTCGGGGAAGACCTACAATGAGCAGTTCTTC. The encoded protein is CASSKVSGKTYNEQFF.

The V gene is TRBV5-6, the J gene TRBJ1-5; a weak D match, TRBD1 (6 bases). Trimming pared 3 bases from V and 7 bases from J, leaving 14 bases between. CDR3 length: 14 amino acids. CDR1 is SGHDT, CDR2 YYEEEE, per germline. This CDR3 is CASSSDRQGQPQHF. CDR3 DNA: TGTGCCAGCAGCTCTGACAGGCAAGGCCAGCCCCAGCATTTT.

CDR3: CSVYRQGWMFF. CDR3 coding DNA: TGCAGTGTATATCGACAGGGGTGGATGTTTTTT. This chain uses TRBV20-1 with TRBJ2-2; 8 positions agree with TRBD1. Germline lookup yields CDR1 DFQATT and CDR2 SNEGSKA (reference sequence). CDR3 length: 11 residues. V lost 7 bases to trimming and J lost 15 bases; unmatched junction nucleotides: 10.

This clone was counted once. The chain combines TRBV7-2 with TRBJ1-1; 7 nucleotides agree with TRBD1. The CDR3 covers 14 residues. CDR1 and CDR2 (germline): SGHTA, FQGNSA. J was trimmed by 4 bases and V by 5 bases; bases with no gene match: 7. In DNA form, the CDR3 reads TGTGCCAGCAGCCTACAGGGGTTTGGCACTGAAGCTTTCTTT. This encodes CASSLQGFGTEAFF.

V and J are TRBV29-1 and TRBJ1-1, with D unresolved. Trimming removed 2 bases from V and 3 bases from J, with 10 bases in between. Germline V CDR1 and CDR2: SQVTM, ANQGSEA. The CDR3 contains 13 residues. CDR3 coding DNA: TGCAGCGTTGAACAGCAGCAGGACACTGAAGCTTTCTTT. This translates into CSVEQQQDTEAFF.

CDR3 in amino acids: CASSEEPQGETEAFF. The CDR3 coding sequence is TGTGCCAGCAGCGAAGAGCCCCAGGGTGAAACTGAAGCTTTCTTT. The chain combines TRBV5-5 with TRBJ1-1, with D possibly matching TRBD1 (5 bases). There are 15 residues in the CDR3. V lost 4 bases and J 5 bases, leaving 18 bases between the germline ends. The V gene's germline CDR1 is SGHKS and CDR2 YYEKEE (reference sequence). The full variable domain, completed using reference TRBV5-5 and TRBJ1-1, is DAGVTQSPTHLIKTRGQQVTLRCSPISGHKSVSWYQQVLGQGPQFIFQYYEKEERGRGNFPDRFSARQFPNYSSELNVNALLLGDSALYLCASSEEPQGETEAFFGQGTRLTVV.

The chain employs TRBV19 and TRBJ1-1; D possibly corresponds to TRBD1 (5 bases). Trimming shortened V by 3 bases and J by 4 bases, and 12 bases separated the two germline ends. Germline CDR1 is LNHDA and CDR2 is SQIVND (reference sequence). The CDR3 consists of 14 residues. The CDR3 sequence is CASSIDSPGTEAFF. In DNA, the CDR3 is TGTGCCAGTAGTATTGACAGCCCGGGCACTGAAGCTTTCTTT.